The sequence of this T cell receptor beta chain was determined in a study of cytomegalovirus exposure and HLA in healthy donors. Overall study findings and caveats: Associated with cytomegalovirus, according to the listing, were 164 TCR beta chains. Donors belonging to an Asian-associated ancestry cluster reportedly showed fewer N-insertions in productive TCRs than the roughly 670-donor mean, according to what a later analysis found. Earlier analysis yielded a pattern in which most TCR beta V segments were productive about 90% or about 30% of the time. Later examination showed HLA-associated TCR beta chains had greater clonal expansion than equally common others.

In the case of this clone: The antigen remains undetermined.

V lost 6 bases and J lost 6; bases outside the gene matches: 2. CDR1 is SGHRS and CDR2 is YFSETQ in the germline V gene. The CDR3 is 13 residues long. The PCR contained 60 Vbeta and 13 Jbeta primers. The method was immunoSEQ multiplex PCR; TCRdb's version includes in-frame clones alone and lacks a portion of them. The table has some 160,000 clones, approximately 85% seen once; the top ten hold about 2.5%. This chain uses TRBV5-1 with TRBJ2-1; 11 bases map to TRBD2. This TCR came from a man aged 30-40 years in good health and CMV-seropositive. The sequencing input was PBMCs. For the CDR3, the DNA is TGCGCCAGCAAACTAGCGGGAGCCAATGAGCAGTTCTTC. Its protein product is CASKLAGANEQFF.